The clone carrying this T cell receptor beta chain was recorded at least ten times. In the study's own analysis: Researchers report that nucleated cell counts were estimated from reference gene primer amplification. The protocol was immunoSEQ multiplex PCR, while the TCRdb copy is restricted to in-frame clones and leaves out a portion. The DNA gave D and trimming, while V, J and clone size come from that table. The sample shows 150,000 to 200,000 clones, roughly 80% of them seen only once. The V end lost 6 bases, the J end lost 7 bases, and 16 bases lay between the germline ends. The CDR3 contains 14 residues. Germline-derived CDR1 and CDR2 are KGHSH and LQKENI. The sample belongs to a study of blood T cell repertoires in COVID-19. The study recruited people aged 18 to 89 years across 24 US areas. Assignments of participants to cohorts depended upon their own reported clinical history.

The sequence was obtained from a woman aged 55-69 years with acute COVID-19. The sample was PBMCs or T cells enriched from blood (not recorded which). The chain is built from TRBV18 and TRBJ2-1, with D maybe TRBD1 (6 bases). CDR3 coding DNA: TGTGCCAGCTCGCAGGCAGGGGCCGCGAATGAGCAGTTCTTC. It is translated as CASSQAGAANEQFF.